This passage covers 7 T cell receptor beta chains from one sample sequenced in a study of regulatory T cells in long-lasting Graves disease. Building the TCR beta libraries relied on iRepertoire HTBI primers, and CDR3 regions underwent Arm-PCR. Via MiXCR, TCRdb re-called the multiplex PCR reads, giving one row per CDR3 protein. The data contain 400,000 to 500,000 distinct CDR3 sequences, about 15% of them singletons. Time point of the sample: newly diagnosed GD, antithyroid drugs for less than 3 months. Researchers made the TCR library from RNA that was extracted from PBMCs. The sample was also reused in another study, on T cells in Graves' hyperthyroidism and ophthalmopathy.

Sequencing was performed on peripheral blood mononuclear cells (PBMCs), taken at new diagnosis, from a patient treated with antithyroid drugs. The receptors here all came from a woman between 18 and 29 years old with Graves disease.

This clonotype was recorded many times. The chain links TRBV15 to TRBJ2-1; TRBD2 matches at 7 bases. Unmatched junction bases numbered 6, after V lost 1 base and J lost 3 bases. Germline V gives CDR1 LNHNV, CDR2 YYDKDF (reference sequence). The CDR3 consists of 16 residues. The CDR3 region is CATSRGGGRIYNEQFF. As DNA, the CDR3 is TGTGCCACCAGCAGAGGAGGCGGGAGAATCTACAATGAGCAGTTCTTC.

This clonotype was found many times. This chain connects TRBV28 to TRBJ1-1; 8 bases line up with TRBD1. CDR1 is MDHEN, CDR2 SYDVKM, per germline. Germline trimming cut 5 bases from V and 6 bases from J; bases unmatched to any gene: 8. CDR3 length: 14 residues. Here the CDR3 reads CASSPRDRYAEAFF. CDR3 sequence (DNA): TGTGCCAGCAGTCCTCGGGACAGGTACGCTGAAGCTTTCTTT.

The chain carries TRBV7-8 and TRBJ2-3; D gene ambiguous. Germline loops: CDR1 SGHVS, CDR2 FQNEAQ. V lost 2 bases and J 0 bases, leaving 6 bases between the germline ends. This CDR3 is built from 14 residues. The CDR3 region has the DNA TGTGCCAGCAGCTTACAGTGGAGCACAGATACGCAGTATTTT. Its protein is CASSLQWSTDTQYF. The full variable domain, completed using reference TRBV7-8 and TRBJ2-3, is GAGVSQSPRYKVAKRGQDVALRCDPISGHVSLFWYQQALGQGPEFLTYFQNEAQLDKSGLPSDRFFAERPEGSVSTLKIQRTQQEDSAVYLCASSLQWSTDTQYFGPGTRLTVL.

This clonotype was seen only a few times. The gene calls are TRBV12-3 or TRBV12-4 and TRBJ2-3, with D perhaps TRBD2 (5 bases). The CDR3 runs 13 residues. V lost 7 bases and J 3 bases, leaving 11 bases between the germline ends. The CDR3 sequence: CASNLGGTDTQYF. In nucleotides, the CDR3 is TGTGCCAGCAATCTGGGCGGGACAGATACGCAGTATTTT.

This clonotype was seen at least ten times. The genes are TRBV30 and TRBJ2-7; 8 nucleotides match TRBD1. From germline, CDR1 is GTSNPN and CDR2 SVGIG (reference sequence). The CDR3 is 14 amino acids. The trim removed 0 bases at V and 6 bases at J, leaving 7 bases unmatched. CDR3 nucleotides: TGTGCCTGGAGTGTCAGGACAGGGTTGATCGAGCAGTACTTC. It yields the protein CAWSVRTGLIEQYF.

In this sample, this clonotype turned up a few times. The V call is TRBV20-1, the J call TRBJ1-6, with a tentative D call TRBD1 (6 bases). Germline-derived CDR1 and CDR2 are DFQATT and SNEGSKA (reference sequence). The CDR3 consists of 15 residues. Trimming cost V 8 bases and J 0 bases, with 14 bases left between them. CDR3 nucleotides: TGCAGTACCAGGGACACCAGCTCCTATAATTCACCCCTCCACTTT. Residues: CSTRDTSSYNSPLHF.

This clonotype was detected a few times. The genes are TRBV7-2 and TRBJ2-7, with unresolved D. V lost 5 bases and J 4 bases, leaving 9 bases between the germline ends. Germline CDR1 is SGHTA and CDR2 is FQGNSA. The CDR3 extends over 12 amino acids. The CDR3 nucleotides read TGTGCCAGCAGCGCTACCAATTACGAGCAGTACTTC. Its protein product is CASSATNYEQYF.